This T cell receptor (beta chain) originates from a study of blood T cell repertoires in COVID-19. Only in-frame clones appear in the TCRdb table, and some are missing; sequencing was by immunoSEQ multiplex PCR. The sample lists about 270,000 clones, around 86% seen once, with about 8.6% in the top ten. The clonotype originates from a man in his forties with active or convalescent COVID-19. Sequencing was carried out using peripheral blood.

The CDR3 DNA follows: TGTGCCAGCAGTGTAAGGGGGGGGGCTGAAGCTTTCTTT. Protein product: CASSVRGGAEAFF. This chain uses TRBV2 with TRBJ1-1; perhaps TRBD1 as D (6 bases). The CDR3 has 13 amino acids. V lost 4 bases and J 6 bases, leaving 12 bases between the germline ends. Germline lookup yields CDR1 SNHLY and CDR2 FYNNEI. Looking up the rest from reference TRBV2 and TRBJ1-1 gives the full variable domain: EPEVTQTPSHQVTQMGQEVILRCVPISNHLYFYWYRQILGQKVEFLVSFYNNEISEKSEIFDDQFSVERPDGSNFTLKIRSTKLEDSAMYFCASSVRGGAEAFFGQGTRLTVV.